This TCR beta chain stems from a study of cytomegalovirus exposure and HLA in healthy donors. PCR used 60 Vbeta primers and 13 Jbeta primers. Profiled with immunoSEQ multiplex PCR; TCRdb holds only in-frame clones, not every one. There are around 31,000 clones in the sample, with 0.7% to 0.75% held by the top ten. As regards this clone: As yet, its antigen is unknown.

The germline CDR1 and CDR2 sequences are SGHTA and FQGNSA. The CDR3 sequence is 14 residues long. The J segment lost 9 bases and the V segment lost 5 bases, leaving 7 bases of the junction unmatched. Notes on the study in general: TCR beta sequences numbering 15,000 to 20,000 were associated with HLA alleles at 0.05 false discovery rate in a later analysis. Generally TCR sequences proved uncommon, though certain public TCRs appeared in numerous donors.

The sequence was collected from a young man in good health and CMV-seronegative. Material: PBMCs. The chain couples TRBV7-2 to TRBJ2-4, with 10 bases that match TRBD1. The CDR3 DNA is TGTGCCAGCAGCACCGGACAGGGGGAAGTCATTCAGTACTTC. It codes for CASSTGQGEVIQYF.